This T cell receptor beta chain was found in a study of T cell responses to AZD1222 COVID-19 vaccine (dated by TCRdb to about 2021). Some background on the complete study: A total of under 250 trial participants underwent TCR sequencing, of whom 200 to 220 had received two doses of AZD1222 and 26 had received two doses of the MenACWY control vaccine. Enrollment into the trials was organized by age into subgroups of 18-55, 56-69 and 70-plus years, and those subgroups contained approximately 150, 30 and 60 TCR-sequenced participants, respectively. The study at large found these results: Conclusions about previously exposed vaccinees are limited because only a handful of AZD1222 recipients were SARS-CoV-2 seropositive at baseline. Participants were mostly white British, with more females than males. The authors suggested clonal diversity may have been underestimated. CD4 TCRs associated with the vaccine covered the entire spike protein, and the dominant responses were in regions 160-218 and 743-854. The 56-69-year group was small, and its depth increase did not reach significance, likely because of low power. After two AZD1222 doses, both the breadth and the depth of spike-specific TCRs were significantly higher than at day 0 and than in MenACWY recipients. Nearly half of unique spike-specific TCRs reportedly recognized epitopes outside regions mutated in the B.1.351 and B.1.1.7 variants. No day 14 peak-response samples were available, so repertoires were characterized only after the peak T cell response.

The CDR3 regions of human TCRbeta chains were analyzed by immunosequencing. The authors processed their data as follows. Repertoire TCRs were matched against a reference library of SARS-CoV-2-specific TCRs generated with the MIRA antigen-specificity platform. Breadth was defined as the fraction of unique TCRs that were SARS-CoV-2-associated, and depth was defined as the fraction of total T cells that were SARS-CoV-2-associated. Using the MIRA data, every spike-specific TCR was mapped to the spike region that the TCR reacted to and assigned to either a CD4 or a CD8 class. Log10-transformed breadth and depth values were compared by one-way ANOVA with Sidak's multiple comparisons tests. In TCRdb, the immuneACCESS table is reduced to in-frame sequences with V and J assigned. These tables do not hold every clone; where another copy was compared, an unresolved V gene accounts for under half, and the others remain unexplained. That table furnishes V, J and clone size, whereas the DNA furnished D and trimming. Present in this sample are over 100,000 clones, 70% to 90% of which were seen just once. The ten largest clones represent about 7.9% of the sample.

The CDR3 covers 16 residues, taking in both the cysteine and the phenylalanine. Solely the CDR3 DNA is kept, with 48 bases framed from the first base. CDR1 is given as KGHDR and CDR2 as SFDVKD, both from the germline V gene. V is trimmed back by 2 bases and J by 4 bases, and the junction contains 9 bases that no gene match accounts for. This specimen's time point label, per the study, means: about 28 days (+/-7) after the second vaccine dose. Reading the label with the study, this specimen's treatment or condition is: meningococcal conjugate vaccine given as trial control. Vaccinee samples were obtained from the UK trials COV001 and COV002, which included a single-blind randomized controlled phase 2/3 trial of AZD1222 (ChAdOx1 nCoV-19) in healthy adults. Trial participant PBMC samples were collected at day 0 and day 28 after the second dose for TCRbeta chain sequencing. This clone has just a few counts. Which antigen it targets is not known. The sample holds no much larger clone one base away, and base qualities are not on file.

The sequence derives from an adult who received the MenACWY meningococcal vaccine as a control. The chain joins TRBV24-1 to TRBJ2-7; 8 bases in between match TRBD1. The sample here was peripheral blood, taken 28 days after the second dose of the MenACWY control vaccine. The CDR3 here reads CATSDSRGTGFYEQYF. The bases are TGTGCCACCAGTGATTCCCGGGGGACAGGATTTTACGAGCAGTACTTC.